These 31 T cell receptor beta chains were sequenced from one sample in a study of CD8+CD57+ T cells in acquired aplastic anemia. Profiling that covered TCR beta VDJ and CDR3 relied on genomic DNA as its template. TCRdb recomputed calls from the reads with MiXCR, one row per CDR3 protein. The data show 150,000 to 200,000 distinct CDR3 sequences, under 50% seen once. Individuals selected for sequencing had exhibited CD8+CD57+ cell expansion on flow cytometry. Sequenced: sorted CD4+, CD8+, or CD8+CD57+ T cells (not recorded which) from PBMCs. These receptors were obtained from a human donor with aplastic anemia.

This chain joins TRBV7-9 and TRBJ1-2; D unresolved. With 2 bases removed from V and 6 bases from J, the gap between germline ends came to 7 bases. Germline V gene sequence: CDR1 SEHNR, CDR2 FQNEAQ (reference sequence). The CDR3 loop spans 12 amino acids. CDR3 nucleotides: TGTGCCAGCAGCTTAAGTGGGAATGGCTACACCTTC. Translating it yields CASSLSGNGYTF.

This clonotype has at least ten counts. The chain employs TRBV6-1 and TRBJ1-6; D might be TRBD1 (5 bases). Germline loops: CDR1 MNHNS, CDR2 SASEGT. There are 14 residues in the CDR3. V gave up 5 bases and J gave up 6 bases, with 11 bases separating them. In DNA form, the CDR3 reads TGTGCCAGCAGTCCCAGGGTTGGTAATTCACCCCTCCACTTT. It is translated as CASSPRVGNSPLHF.

This clonotype was counted many times. The chain has TRBV12-5 and TRBJ1-2; 9 positions agree with TRBD1. In germline, CDR1 is LGHNT, CDR2 FRNRAP. This CDR3 spans 14 amino acids. The V segment lost 5 bases and the J segment 8 bases; nucleotides outside the gene matches: 9. The CDR3 sequence: CASGEGQGRGGYTF. The CDR3 DNA reads TGTGCTAGTGGTGAAGGACAGGGGAGAGGGGGCTACACCTTC.

This clonotype was counted ten times or more. The rearrangement uses TRBV2 and TRBJ2-7; the D gene is possibly TRBD1 (6 bases). Germline V gene data show CDR1 as SNHLY and CDR2 as FYNNEI. The V gene lost 6 bases and the J gene lost 3 bases, with 9 bases spanning the gap. The CDR3 is 12 amino acids. This CDR3 reads CASRRRGYEQYF. The CDR3 DNA reads TGTGCCAGCAGGCGCAGGGGCTACGAGCAGTACTTC.

This clonotype was recorded many times. The V and J genes are TRBV10-3 and TRBJ2-2; TRBD2 matches at 13 bases. Trimming removed 9 bases from V and 8 bases from J; junction bases left unmatched: 15. The CDR3 extends over 17 amino acids. The germline V gene has CDR1 ENHRY and CDR2 SYGVKD. CDR3 in amino acids: CAITSTSGGAQMGELFF. In DNA, the CDR3 is TGTGCCATTACCTCTACTAGCGGGGGGGCCCAGATGGGGGAGCTGTTTTTT.

This clonotype occurred many times. The V gene is TRBV20-1, the J gene TRBJ2-7; 10 nucleotides match TRBD1. V gave up 1 base and J gave up 2 bases; unmatched junction bases: 8. Germline V gene lookup returns CDR1 DFQATT and CDR2 SNEGSKA (reference sequence). This CDR3 comprises 16 residues. CDR3 nucleotide sequence: TGCAGTGCTAGAGGGGAGACAGGGGGCTTAACCTACGAGCAGTACTTC. Encoded protein: CSARGETGGLTYEQYF.

This clonotype appeared a few times. The genes are TRBV7-2 and TRBJ2-3, with D unclear. CDR1 is SGHTA and CDR2 is FQGNSA in the germline V gene. Trimming cost V 5 bases and J 7 bases, with 7 bases left between them. This CDR3 is built from 11 residues. CDR3 loop: CASSPTNTQYF. The CDR3 coding sequence is TGTGCCAGCAGCCCGACAAATACGCAGTATTTT.

The chain recombines TRBV4-3 with TRBJ2-1; D is tentatively TRBD1 or TRBD2 (5 bases each). The CDR3 contains 15 residues. V lost 3 bases and J lost 5, with 14 bases in between. Germline values: CDR1 LGHNA, CDR2 YSLEER. Here the CDR3 DNA reads TGCGCCAGCAGCCACGTCCGGGACCCTGACAATGAGCAGTTCTTC. It encodes CASSHVRDPDNEQFF.

The chain uses TRBV19 and TRBJ1-1; D is unclear. The CDR3 length is 10 residues. The germline CDR1 and CDR2 sequences are LNHDA and SQIVND (reference sequence). V was trimmed by 5 bases and J by 6 bases, leaving 4 bases between them. The CDR3 region has the DNA TGTGCCAGTAGTTCCGCTGAAGCTTTCTTT. Its protein is CASSSAEAFF. Based on the CDR3 plus reference TRBV19 and TRBJ1-1, the full variable domain is DGGITQSPKYLFRKEGQNVTLSCEQNLNHDAMYWYRQDPGQGLRLIYYSQIVNDFQKGDIAEGYSVSREKKESFPLTVTSAQKNPTAFYLCASSSAEAFFGQGTRLTVV.

The genes are TRBV7-3 and TRBJ1-1; unclear D gene. The V gene lost 6 bases and the J gene lost 6 bases, with 8 bases spanning the gap. The CDR3 consists of 11 residues. The germline V gene has CDR1 SGHTA and CDR2 FQGTGA. The CDR3: CASSRGSEAFF. For the CDR3, the DNA is TGTGCCAGCAGTCGAGGGTCTGAAGCTTTCTTT.

This clonotype was observed many times. The rearrangement links TRBV6-5 to TRBJ2-7, with 8 nucleotides matching TRBD1. The trim removed 2 bases at V and 7 bases at J, leaving 7 bases unmatched. CDR3 length equals 14 residues. Germline CDR1 reads MNHEY; CDR2 reads SVGAGI. The CDR3 spells CASSYADRVGEQYF. The CDR3 DNA reads TGTGCCAGCAGTTACGCGGACAGGGTGGGGGAGCAGTACTTC.

The rearrangement uses TRBV24-1 and TRBJ2-2, with D possibly TRBD2 on 6 matching bases. The CDR3 is 16 amino acids. V was trimmed by 3 bases and J by 1 base, leaving 11 bases between them. The germline CDR1 and CDR2 sequences are KGHDR and SFDVKD. Here the CDR3 DNA reads TGTGCCACCAGTGATCGAGCGGGCTTGAACACCGGGGAGCTGTTTTTT. It specifies CATSDRAGLNTGELFF.

This clonotype was seen ten or more times. The J gene is TRBJ2-7, the V gene TRBV27; D not certain. The CDR3 has 11 amino acids. Deletions cut 7 bases from V and 0 bases from J, with 4 bases between. From germline, CDR1 is MNHEY and CDR2 SMNVEV (reference sequence). CDR3 in amino acids: CASTSSYEQYF. The DNA for the CDR3 is TGTGCCAGCACGAGCTCCTACGAGCAGTACTTC.

To note about this clonotype: Since a much larger clone is just one base distant, this may be a read error. V is TRBV5-5 and J is TRBJ2-7; TRBD1 agrees at 7 bases. Unmatched junction bases numbered 11, after V lost 3 bases and J lost 2 bases. Germline CDR1 and CDR2: SGHKS and YYEKEE (reference sequence). CDR3 length: 16 amino acids. For the CDR3, the DNA is TGTGCCAGCAGCTCTCCAGGGGGTATAGGTACCTACGAGCAGTACTTC. Protein product: CASSSPGGIGTYEQYF. Together with reference TRBV5-5 and TRBJ2-7, the CDR3 gives the full variable domain: DAGVTQSPTHLIKTRGQQVTLRCSPISGHKSVSWYQQVLGQGPQFIFQYYEKEERGRGNFPDRFSARQFPNYSSELNVNALLLGDSALYLCASSSPGGIGTYEQYFGPGTRLTVT.

The chain couples TRBV6-5 to TRBJ2-7; D could derive from TRBD1 or TRBD2 (6 bases each). The CDR3 consists of 13 residues. Trimming removed 4 bases at V and 4 bases at J, with 11 bases between. Germline CDR1 MNHEY, CDR2 SVGAGI. CDR3 sequence (DNA): TGTGCCAGCAGTTCGGCGGGGACATACGAGCAGTACTTC. It translates to CASSSAGTYEQYF.

As regards this clonotype: A much more abundant neighbour one base away suggests this may be a read error. This sequence joins TRBV6-4 and TRBJ1-1; the D gene is possibly TRBD1 (5 bases). The CDR3 sequence is 13 residues long. CDR1 MRHNA and CDR2 SNTAGT come from the germline V gene. The CDR3 reads CACSVGPRGQAFF. The DNA of the CDR3 is TGTGCCTGCAGTGTCGGCCCCCGGGGACAAGCTTTCTTT.

J is TRBJ1-5 and V is TRBV10-1; tentative D call: TRBD1 (5 bases). Germline lookup yields CDR1 WNHNN and CDR2 SYGVQD (reference sequence). The CDR3 runs 13 residues. V lost 0 bases and J lost 5, with 5 bases in between. DNA of the CDR3: TGCGCCAGCAGTGAGTCGACAGATCAGCCCCAGCATTTT. Translation: CASSESTDQPQHF.

This clonotype was seen at least ten times. V usage is TRBV7-9 and J usage is TRBJ1-2; D unresolved. V lost 2 bases and J lost 4, with 14 bases in between. In germline, CDR1 is SEHNR, CDR2 FQNEAQ (reference sequence). CDR3 size: 15 residues. CDR3 DNA sequence: TGTGCCAGCAGCTTATGGACCCAGAAGGGCTATGGCTACACCTTC. Its translation is CASSLWTQKGYGYTF. Full variable domain (rest looked up from reference TRBV7-9 and TRBJ1-2): DTGVSQNPRHKITKRGQNVTFRCDPISEHNRLYWYRQTLGQGPEFLTYFQNEAQLEKSRLLSDRFSAERPKGSFSTLEIQRTEQGDSAMYLCASSLWTQKGYGYTFGSGTRLTVV.

In this sample, this clonotype turned up many times. The chain employs TRBV29-1 and TRBJ1-3; D gene unclear. Trimming shortened V by 3 bases and J by 0 bases, and 6 bases separated the two germline ends. CDR3 length: 13 residues. The germline V gene encodes CDR1 SQVTM and CDR2 ANQGSEA. This chain's CDR3 is CSVEGYSGNTIYF. The CDR3 DNA follows: TGCAGCGTTGAGGGTTACTCTGGAAACACCATATATTTT.

This clonotype was seen a few times. The V call is TRBV2, the J call TRBJ2-6; D gene unclear. Germline CDR1 reads SNHLY; CDR2 reads FYNNEI. V shed 5 bases and J shed 0 bases, with 8 bases lying between them. The CDR3 covers 15 residues. The CDR3, as DNA: TGTGCCAGCAGTTGGCAGAACTCTGGGGCCAACGTCCTGACTTTC. Translation: CASSWQNSGANVLTF.

This clonotype showed up many times. The chain links TRBV24-1 to TRBJ2-3; the D gene is possibly TRBD2 (6 bases). Germline V gene data show CDR1 as KGHDR and CDR2 as SFDVKD. The CDR3 runs to 16 residues. V lost 4 bases and J 3 bases, leaving 16 bases between the germline ends. The DNA of the CDR3 is TGTGCCACCAGTGAGGGACTGTTCGGGAGAACAGATACGCAGTATTTT. This translates into CATSEGLFGRTDTQYF.

J is TRBJ2-2 and V is TRBV7-9; the D gene could be TRBD1 or TRBD2 (5 bases each). CDR3 length equals 13 residues. Looked up from germline, CDR1 is SEHNR and CDR2 is FQNEAQ (reference sequence). V was cut by 5 bases and J by 7 bases, with 11 bases left in between. The CDR3 is CASSGATSGELFF. DNA for the CDR3: TGTGCCAGCAGCGGGGCCACTAGCGGGGAGCTGTTTTTT.

This clonotype showed up many times. CDR3 in amino acids: CASSRSGVDTQYF. DNA for the CDR3: TGTGCCAGCAGCCGCTCTGGCGTAGATACGCAGTATTTT. This chain uses TRBV7-2 with TRBJ2-3; D not certain. The ends were cut back, 5 bases at V and 5 bases at J, with 11 bases in the middle. Germline CDR1 is SGHTA and CDR2 is FQGNSA. The CDR3 covers 13 residues. The entire variable domain, with the rest obtained from reference TRBV7-2 and TRBJ2-3, is as follows: GAGVSQSPSNKVTEKGKDVELRCDPISGHTALYWYRQSLGQGLEFLIYFQGNSAPDKSGLPSDRFSAERTGGSVSTLTIQRTQQEDSAVYLCASSRSGVDTQYFGPGTRLTVL.

V is TRBV20-1 and J is TRBJ2-3; the D is unclear. This CDR3 is built from 14 residues. In germline, CDR1 is DFQATT, CDR2 SNEGSKA (reference sequence). Trimming removed 6 bases at V and 1 base at J, with 14 bases between. CDR3: CSARDPTRTDTQYF. CDR3 sequence (DNA): TGCAGTGCCCGCGACCCCACCCGCACAGATACGCAGTATTTT.

This clonotype has a single count. This sequence may be a read error, since a much larger clone differs from it by one base. The chain has TRBV11-1 and TRBJ2-6; the D gene is possibly TRBD2 (6 bases). Deletions cut 1 base from V and 0 bases from J, with 22 bases between. The CDR3 covers 21 residues. Germline CDR1 reads SGHAT; CDR2 reads FQDESV (reference sequence). The chain's CDR3 is CASSLVGWGLSWPSGANVLTF. The CDR3 DNA follows: TGTGCCAGCAGCTTAGTGGGATGGGGACTGAGTTGGCCCTCTGGGGCCAACGTCCTGACTTTC.

The chain couples TRBV7-6 to TRBJ2-7; D gene ambiguous. Germline V gene data show CDR1 as SGHVS and CDR2 as FNYEAQ. The CDR3 has 13 residues. The V end was cut by 5 bases, the J end by 2 bases, with 10 bases between. CDR3 sequence (DNA): TGTGCCAGCAGCCCCGGGTCCACCTACGAGCAGTACTTC. Translating it yields CASSPGSTYEQYF.

The chain joins TRBV19 to TRBJ2-3; D gene unclear. The CDR3 runs 12 residues. The V gene's germline CDR1 is LNHDA and CDR2 SQIVND (reference sequence). Trimming stripped 4 bases from V and 6 bases from J, with 8 bases between. The CDR3 reads CASSTGVDTQYF. The DNA for the CDR3 is TGTGCCAGTAGTACAGGAGTCGATACGCAGTATTTT.

By share of the sample, this clonotype is medium-sized (0.01 to 0.1%). This chain connects TRBV24-1 to TRBJ2-1, with TRBD2 identical over 7 bases. The CDR3 extends over 15 amino acids. The V segment lost 5 bases and the J segment 3 bases; nucleotides outside the gene matches: 6. CDR1 is KGHDR, CDR2 SFDVKD, per germline. The CDR3 nucleotides are TGTGCCACCAGTGGGGAGGGCCCAATCTACAATGAGCAGTTCTTC. Amino acids: CATSGEGPIYNEQFF.

This clonotype was recorded many times. The chain couples TRBV15 to TRBJ2-3, with D possibly being TRBD2 (7 bases). In germline, CDR1 is LNHNV, CDR2 YYDKDF (reference sequence). The CDR3 loop spans 15 amino acids. Between the trimmed V and J ends, which lost 1 base and 13 bases, there was a span of 21 bases. The CDR3: CATSRGEGGEIREYF. The CDR3 DNA reads as TGTGCCACCAGCAGAGGGGAGGGGGGCGAGATACGGGAGTATTTT.

This clonotype has a count of ten or more. The DNA for the CDR3 is TGTGCCAGCAGTGAGATGGACAGGGGGCTTTACAATGAGCAGTTCTTC. It codes for CASSEMDRGLYNEQFF. The chain carries TRBV2 and TRBJ2-1; TRBD1 matches 11 bases. Germline trimming cut 3 bases from V and 4 bases from J; bases unmatched to any gene: 5. CDR3 size: 16 residues. CDR1 and CDR2 from the germline V gene are SNHLY and FYNNEI.

V is TRBV5-4 and J is TRBJ1-1; D unclear. The CDR3 covers 12 residues. V lost 5 bases and J 8 bases, leaving 13 bases between the germline ends. Germline CDR1 SGHNT, CDR2 YYREEE (reference sequence). CDR3 in amino acids: CASSIRLSEAFF. CDR3 in DNA: TGTGCCAGCAGTATCCGTTTATCGGAAGCTTTCTTT.